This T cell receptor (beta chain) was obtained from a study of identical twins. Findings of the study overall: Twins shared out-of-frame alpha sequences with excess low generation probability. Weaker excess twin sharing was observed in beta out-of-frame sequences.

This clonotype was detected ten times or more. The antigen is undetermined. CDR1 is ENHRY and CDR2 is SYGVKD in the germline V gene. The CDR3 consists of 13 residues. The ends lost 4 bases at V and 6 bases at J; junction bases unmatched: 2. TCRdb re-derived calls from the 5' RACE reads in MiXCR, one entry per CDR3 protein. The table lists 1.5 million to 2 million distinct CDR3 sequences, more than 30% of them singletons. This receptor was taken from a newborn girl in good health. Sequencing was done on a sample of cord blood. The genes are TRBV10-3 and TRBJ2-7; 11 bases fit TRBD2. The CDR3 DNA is TGTGCCATCAGTGCACTAGCGGGGGTCGAGCAGTACTTC. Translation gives CAISALAGVEQYF.